The rows below give T cell receptor beta chains drawn from one sample of a study of blood T cell repertoires in COVID-19. TCRdb's table, derived via immunoSEQ multiplex PCR, lists solely in-frame clones and lacks some. In the table there are around 260,000 clones, 83% of which are singletons. The sequenced sample consisted of peripheral blood. The receptors stem from a woman in her 50s who had recovered from COVID-19. Both conserved end residues are part of each CDR3. D genes are given only for firm matches. Clone size is shown for a subset of rows, as once, few, many or a class of expanded clone.

.,TRBV7-9,TRBJ2-5,.,17,CASSLSRGRLSGETQYF,TGTGCCAGCAGCTTAAGCAGGGGGAGGCTTTCCGGGGAGACCCAGTACTTC
.,TRBV7-3,TRBJ2-2,.,15,CASTPGTGNTGELFF,TGTGCCAGCACCCCCGGGACTGGGAACACCGGGGAGCTGTTTTTT
.,TRBV3-1/TRBV3-2,TRBJ2-1,TRBD2,16,CASSPRLAASYNEQFF,TGTGCCAGCAGCCCCCGACTAGCGGCCTCCTACAATGAGCAGTTCTTC
once,TRBV6-1,TRBJ1-5,.,15,CASSETNAGGQPQHF,TGTGCCAGCAGTGAGACAAACGCAGGAGGTCAGCCCCAGCATTTT
.,TRBV10-1,TRBJ2-5,.,15,CASSDFYRRQETQYF,TGCGCCAGCAGTGACTTCTACAGGAGACAAGAGACCCAGTACTTC
.,TRBV29-1,TRBJ2-3,TRBD2,13,CSVETSGADTQYF,TGCAGCGTTGAGACTAGCGGGGCGGATACGCAGTATTTT
.,TRBV25-1,TRBJ1-2,.,14,CASSIAGNNYGYTF,TGTGCCAGCAGTATTGCCGGGAATAACTATGGCTACACCTTC
.,TRBV19,TRBJ1-4,.,15,CASSRKGGANEKLFF,TGTGCCAGTAGTAGGAAGGGAGGGGCAAATGAAAAACTGTTTTTT
once,TRBV7-9,TRBJ1-2,.,13,CASSPGDPRGYTF,TGTGCCAGCAGCCCAGGGGACCCCAGGGGCTACACCTTC
.,TRBV18,TRBJ1-2,TRBD1,15,CASSPLTGGNYGYTF,TGTGCCAGCTCACCTCTGACAGGGGGGAACTATGGCTACACCTTC
.,TRBV30,TRBJ1-1,.,14,CAWSVFRIQPEAFF,TGTGCCTGGAGTGTCTTTAGGATACAGCCTGAAGCTTTCTTT
.,TRBV19,TRBJ1-2,TRBD1,14,CASRLAGQVTGYTF,TGTGCCAGTAGATTGGCGGGACAGGTAACAGGCTACACCTTC
.,TRBV11-2,TRBJ2-3,TRBD2,19,CASSLVFGVASGVADTQYF,TGTGCCAGCAGCTTAGTGTTCGGTGTCGCTAGCGGGGTAGCAGATACGCAGTATTTT
.,TRBV29-1,TRBJ2-7,.,12,CSGGQGGSEQYF,TGCAGCGGCGGACAGGGAGGGAGCGAGCAGTACTTC
.,TRBV30,TRBJ2-2,.,11,CAWLRHRELFF,TGTGCCTGGTTGAGACACAGGGAGCTGTTTTTT
.,TRBV11-1,TRBJ1-3,.,14,CASRSQGSGNTIYF,TGTGCCAGCAGAAGCCAGGGCTCTGGAAACACCATATATTTT
.,TRBV5-1,TRBJ2-2,.,17,CASSLQGPLERAGELFF,TGCGCCAGCAGCTTACAGGGACCCCTCGAAAGGGCCGGGGAGCTGTTTTTT
.,TRBV7-3,TRBJ2-1,TRBD2,17,CASSPRTSGSFYNEQFF,TGTGCCAGCAGCCCTAGGACTAGCGGGAGCTTTTACAATGAGCAGTTCTTC